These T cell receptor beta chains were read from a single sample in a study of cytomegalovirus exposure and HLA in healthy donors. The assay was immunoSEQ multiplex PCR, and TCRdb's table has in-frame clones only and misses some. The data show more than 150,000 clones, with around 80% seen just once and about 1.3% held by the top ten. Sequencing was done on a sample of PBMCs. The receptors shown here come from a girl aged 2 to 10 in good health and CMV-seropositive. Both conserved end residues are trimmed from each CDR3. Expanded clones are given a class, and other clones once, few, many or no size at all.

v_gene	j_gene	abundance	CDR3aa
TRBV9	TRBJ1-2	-	ASSTVPGQGRYGGCT
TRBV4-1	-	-	ASSQDPRGRGRHEQY
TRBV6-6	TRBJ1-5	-	ASTRGQRNNQPQH
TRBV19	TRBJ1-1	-	ASSGDRGDTEAF
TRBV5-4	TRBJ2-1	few	ASSLGGASGYNEQF
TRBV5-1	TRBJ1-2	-	ASSHGTGALGYGYT
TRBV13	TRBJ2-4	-	ASNLNLGAAAKNIQY
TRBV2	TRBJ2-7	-	ASRTQGVEFGQY
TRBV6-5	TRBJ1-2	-	ATSGGYT
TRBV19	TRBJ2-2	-	ASIRQGVVGVGDGELF
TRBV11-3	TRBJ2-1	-	ASSPTGLAVNSYNEQF
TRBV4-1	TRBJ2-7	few	ASSPGLITTYEQY
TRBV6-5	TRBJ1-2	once	ASSSSGQGAEGYT
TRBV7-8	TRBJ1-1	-	ASSSSLAGVNTEAF
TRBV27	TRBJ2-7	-	ASRGDRVSGEQY
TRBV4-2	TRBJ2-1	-	ASSQGRAGGTYNEQF
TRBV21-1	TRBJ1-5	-	ASRPGQGLYSNQPQH
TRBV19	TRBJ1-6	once	ASSARGNNSPLH
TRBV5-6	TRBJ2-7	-	ASSSGIGTPEYEQY
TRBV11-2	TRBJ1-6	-	ASSLNRVNSPLH
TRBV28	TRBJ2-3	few	AISEDTDTQY
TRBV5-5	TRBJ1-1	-	ASSLGQGQGLTEAF
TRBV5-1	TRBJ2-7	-	ASSSDGGLVSYEQY
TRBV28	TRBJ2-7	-	ASSFRGEAYEQY